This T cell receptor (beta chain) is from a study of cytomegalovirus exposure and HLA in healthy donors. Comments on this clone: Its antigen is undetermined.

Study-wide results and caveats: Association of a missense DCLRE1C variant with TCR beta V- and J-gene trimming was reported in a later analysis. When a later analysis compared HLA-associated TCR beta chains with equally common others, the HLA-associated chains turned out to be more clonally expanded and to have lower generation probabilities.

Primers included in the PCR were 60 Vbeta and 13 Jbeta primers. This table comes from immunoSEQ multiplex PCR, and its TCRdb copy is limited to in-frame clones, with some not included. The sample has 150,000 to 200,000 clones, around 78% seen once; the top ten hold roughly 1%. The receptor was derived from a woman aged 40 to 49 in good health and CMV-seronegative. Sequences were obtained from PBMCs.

The DNA of the CDR3 is TGTGCCAGTAGTCTTGACAGGTTCAAGCCCCAGCATTTT. Encoded protein: CASSLDRFKPQHF. The chain couples TRBV19 to TRBJ1-5, with D perhaps TRBD1 (6 bases). This CDR3 has 13 residues. Per the germline V gene, CDR1 is LNHDA and CDR2 is SQIVND (reference sequence). V shed 5 bases and J shed 8 bases, with 13 bases lying between them.